The sequence of this TCR beta chain was determined in a study of OX40 agonist ivuxolimab in advanced cancers. Study in general: Averaging roughly 60 years in age, with a range of roughly 23 to 80, the cohort was around 87% male.

Libraries were prepared by immunoSEQ multiplex PCR; TCRdb keeps only in-frame clonotypes and omits some of them. The sample yields about 75,000 clones, around 84% seen once. In this sample, this clone turned up once. The source was CD4+ or CD8+ T cells sorted from blood, collected in a trial of the OX40 agonist ivuxolimab. This sequence was found in an adult with an advanced solid tumor such as melanoma, head and neck, liver or kidney cancer.

The CDR3 is CASSFDIIGGKLFF. CDR3 coding DNA: TGTGCCAGCAGCTTCGATATCATAGGAGGGAAACTGTTTTTT. The V call is TRBV7-9, the J call TRBJ1-4; D gene uncertain. Germline V lookup: CDR1 SEHNR, CDR2 FQNEAQ (reference sequence). Between the trimmed V and J ends, which lost 3 bases and 11 bases, there was a span of 16 bases. This CDR3 has 14 amino acids. The full variable domain, its missing parts supplied by reference TRBV7-9 and TRBJ1-4, is DTGVSQNPRHKITKRGQNVTFRCDPISEHNRLYWYRQTLGQGPEFLTYFQNEAQLEKSRLLSDRFSAERPKGSFSTLEIQRTEQGDSAMYLCASSFDIIGGKLFFGSGTQLSVL.